These T cell receptor beta chains were read from a single sample in a study of blood T cell repertoires in COVID-19. The method was immunoSEQ multiplex PCR; TCRdb's version includes in-frame clones alone and lacks a portion of them. The sample lists approximately 150,000 clones; 80% to 90% were seen once. The sample taken for sequencing was peripheral blood. The receptors stem from a woman between 55 and 75 years old with active COVID-19. Both conserved end residues are part of each CDR3. The D gene is left open where the match is weak. The size of a clone is reported for some rows only, either as once, few or many, or as a class for expanded clones.

clone size,D gene,J gene,V gene,CDR3 DNA,CDR3 protein
-,TRBD1,TRBJ1-4,TRBV18,TGTGCCAGCTCCGAGGGACAGCCTAATGAAAAACTGTTTTTT,CASSEGQPNEKLFF
once,TRBD1,TRBJ1-6,TRBV15,TGTGCCACCAGGTCCGGGACAGAAAATAATTCACCCCTCCACTTT,CATRSGTENNSPLHF
-,TRBD1,TRBJ2-7,TRBV6-2/TRBV6-3,TGTGCCAGCAGTTACGTTAGGGACAGGGGGCACGAGCAGTACTTC,CASSYVRDRGHEQYF
-,TRBD2,TRBJ2-7,TRBV10-3,TGTGCCATCAGTGTAGGGACTAGCGGTACCAGCTCCTACGAGCAGTACTTC,CAISVGTSGTSSYEQYF
-,TRBD1,TRBJ2-1,TRBV5-1,TGCGCCAGCAGCGAGATACGGACAGGGGGTATCAATGAGCAGTTCTTC,CASSEIRTGGINEQFF
-,-,TRBJ2-2,TRBV7-3,TGTGCCAGCAGCTTAATCCAGGGCGGGGAGCTGTTTTTT,CASSLIQGGELFF
-,TRBD1,TRBJ1-2,TRBV6-5,TGTGCCAGCAGTTATACCGGACAGGGAGGAGGCTACACCTTC,CASSYTGQGGGYTF
-,-,TRBJ2-7,TRBV5-6,TGTGCCAGCAGCCCAGGGGTATGGGCCTACGAGCAGTACTTC,CASSPGVWAYEQYF
-,TRBD1,TRBJ1-2,TRBV2,TGTGCCGGGGGACAGGGGGCGCTCAATAAGGGCTACACCTTC,CAGGQGALNKGYTF
-,-,TRBJ1-1,TRBV3-1/TRBV3-2,TGTGCCAGCAGCCATTCCCCAGGGACTGAAGCTTTCTTT,CASSHSPGTEAFF
-,-,TRBJ2-1,TRBV5-8,TGTGCCAGCAGCCCCTGGGGCAGGATGGTCAATGAGCAGTTCTTC,CASSPWGRMVNEQFF
once,TRBD2,TRBJ2-7,TRBV3-1/TRBV3-2,TGTGCCAGCAGCCGGACCCGCGGGGGGGGATCGGCGCAGTACTTC,CASSRTRGGGSAQYF
-,-,TRBJ1-1,TRBV7-3,TGTGCCAGCAGCCCAGACTCCGTTGGATATCTCGGCACTGAAGCTTTCTTT,CASSPDSVGYLGTEAFF
-,-,TRBJ2-7,TRBV15,TGTGCCACCAGCAGAGATTATCCGTACGAGCAGTACTTC,CATSRDYPYEQYF
-,TRBD2,TRBJ2-1,TRBV11-3,TGTGCCAGCAGCTTAGAAGCGGGAGCCCCTGAGCAGTTCTTC,CASSLEAGAPEQFF
-,-,TRBJ2-7,TRBV23-1,TGCGCCAGCAGTCAATCAACGCACAGGGCCTACGAGCAGTACTTC,CASSQSTHRAYEQYF
-,-,TRBJ1-2,TRBV24-1,TGTGCCACCAGTGACCCGCTCGGGTATGGCTACACCTTC,CATSDPLGYGYTF
-,TRBD1,TRBJ2-5,TRBV28,TGTGCCAGCAGATCCGGGACAGGCAGTCGAGAGACCCAGTACTTC,CASRSGTGSRETQYF
-,TRBD1,TRBJ1-1,TRBV6-2/TRBV6-3,TGTGCCAGCAGCCGAGGGGGCAGTTACACTGAAGCTTTCTTT,CASSRGGSYTEAFF
few,TRBD1,TRBJ2-5,TRBV18,TGTGCCAGCTCACCTGGACAGGGGAGAAAGGAGACCCAGTACTTC,CASSPGQGRKETQYF
-,TRBD2,TRBJ2-3,TRBV4-3,TGCGCCAGCAGCCAAGCCACTAGCGGGAGGGTGGCAGATACGCAGTATTTT,CASSQATSGRVADTQYF
-,-,TRBJ1-3,TRBV28,TGTGCCAGCAGTCGACACTCTGGAAACACCATATATTTT,CASSRHSGNTIYF
-,-,TRBJ2-7,TRBV20-1,TGCAGTGCTAGTGACAGCGGCCTCTACGAGCAGTACTTC,CSASDSGLYEQYF
few,-,TRBJ2-2,TRBV9,TGTGCCAGCAGCGTACGCCAGGGGAACACCGGGGAGCTGTTTTTT,CASSVRQGNTGELFF
-,-,TRBJ2-7,TRBV29-1,TGCAGCGTTGGCCCCACTAGCTACGAGCAGTACTTC,CSVGPTSYEQYF
once,-,TRBJ2-3,TRBV19,TGTGCCAGTAGTATAACCAGGGGCCCCACAGATACGCAGTATTTT,CASSITRGPTDTQYF
-,-,TRBJ2-1,TRBV2,TGTGCCAGCAGGACAGGCGAGCAGTTCTTC,CASRTGEQFF
-,TRBD1,TRBJ1-1,TRBV9,TGTGCCAGCAGCGCCGGACAGGGCGGAGGAGACACTGAAGCTTTCTTT,CASSAGQGGGDTEAFF
-,-,TRBJ1-2,TRBV29-1,TGCAGCGTTCCCAGAGGGGACTCCGGCTACACCTTC,CSVPRGDSGYTF
few,-,TRBJ1-2,TRBV4-1,TGCGCCAGCAGCCAAGCCTCCAGACAGGCCTATGGCTACACCTTC,CASSQASRQAYGYTF
-,TRBD2,TRBJ2-3,TRBV19,TGTGCCAGTAGTATGGGGACTAGCGGGAGGAGCACAGATACGCAGTATTTT,CASSMGTSGRSTDTQYF
-,TRBD2,TRBJ2-6,TRBV6-5,TGTGCCAGCCTGGGGCTAGCGGATGGGGCCAACGTCCTGACTTTC,CASLGLADGANVLTF
-,TRBD2,TRBJ2-1,TRBV28,TGTGCCAGCAGTTTTTTTGGTAGCGGGATAAACAATGAGCAGTTCTTC,CASSFFGSGINNEQFF
-,TRBD2,TRBJ2-3,TRBV4-2,TGTGCCAGCAGCCAAGCGGGGGGACTAGCGGACCGCACAGATACGCAGTATTTT,CASSQAGGLADRTDTQYF
-,-,TRBJ2-5,TRBV6-5,TGTGCCAGCAGTCAGGGAAACCAAGAGACCCAGTACTTC,CASSQGNQETQYF
-,-,TRBJ1-4,TRBV7-9,TGTGCCAGCAGCTTAGCAGGGGGTGGCGAAAAACTGTTTTTT,CASSLAGGGEKLFF
-,TRBD2,TRBJ2-3,TRBV9,TGTGCCAGCAGCAGGGCGGGAGGCCGGGGGGCGCAGTATTTT,CASSRAGGRGAQYF
-,-,TRBJ2-2,TRBV7-9,TGTGCCAGCAGCTCGGGATTGATTAACACCGGGGAGCTGTTTTTT,CASSSGLINTGELFF
-,-,TRBJ2-7,TRBV19,TGTGCCAGTAGTAGTGCCCCAGGGGCGCCCACCTACGAGCAGTACTTC,CASSSAPGAPTYEQYF
-,-,TRBJ1-4,TRBV27,TGTGCCAGCAGTTTAGCAGGGTCTAATGAAAAACTGTTTTTT,CASSLAGSNEKLFF
once,TRBD1,TRBJ2-5,TRBV9,TGTGCCAGCAGCGTAGAGGACAGGGTGGAGACCCAGTACTTC,CASSVEDRVETQYF
-,-,TRBJ1-1,TRBV2,TGTGCCAGCAGTGGGTCTTCGAGGTTTATCCTTAACACTGAAGCTTTCTTT,CASSGSSRFILNTEAFF
-,TRBD2,TRBJ2-7,TRBV28,TGTGCCAGCAGTTCGTCCGTTAGCGGGAGGGTCTACGAGCAGTACTTC,CASSSSVSGRVYEQYF
-,TRBD1,TRBJ2-7,TRBV4-1,TGCGCCAGCAGCCAAGACGACAGGGGCTACGAGCAGTACTTC,CASSQDDRGYEQYF
-,TRBD2,TRBJ2-3,TRBV7-9,TGTGCCAGCAGCCTCGGTCGGGCAGGCCGAACTAGCGGGTATTGTCATTTT,CASSLGRAGRTSGYCHF